This TCR beta chain was retrieved from a study of patients and donors after allogeneic stem cell transplantation. This clonotype was found a few times. This CDR3 has 15 amino acids. Germline V lookup: CDR1 SGHRS, CDR2 YFSETQ. V was pared by 4 bases and J by 5 bases, with 15 bases between. TCRdb ran MiXCR on the RT-PCR reads and lists one entry per CDR3 protein. This table holds around 200,000 distinct CDR3 sequences, 38% found once. The sequenced sample was blood, either unsorted or a sorted T cell fraction (not recorded which). V and J are TRBV5-1 and TRBJ1-4; no firm D call. This TCR came from a human donor who was either an allogeneic HSCT recipient or a stem cell or donor lymphocyte infusion donor (not recorded which). It is not recorded whose cells these are; they may come from a transplant donor. In nucleotides, the CDR3 is TGCGCCAGCAGCCGCGGGGATCTGGGAAATGAAAAACTGTTTTTT. Translated: CASSRGDLGNEKLFF. Full variable domain (rest looked up from reference TRBV5-1 and TRBJ1-4): KAGVTQTPRYLIKTRGQQVTLSCSPISGHRSVSWYQQTPGQGLQFLFEYFSETQRNKGNFPGRFSGRQFSNSRSEMNVSTLELGDSALYLCASSRGDLGNEKLFFGSGTQLSVL.